This T cell receptor beta chain was captured by sequencing in a study of T cell clones after liver transplantation. As concerns this clone: Its antigen remains unknown.

V was shortened by 6 bases and J by 2 bases, with 7 bases between the two germline ends. Germline CDR1 reads SEHNR; CDR2 reads FQNEAQ (reference sequence). This CDR3 has 12 residues. Findings of the study overall: A larger donor-reactive than third-party decline suggested partial antigen-specific deletion.

Measured with immunoSEQ multiplex PCR; TCRdb has only the in-frame clones, and not every one. The top ten clones hold roughly 25% of a sample with about 33,000 clones, more than 90% of them seen once. This chain joins TRBV7-9 and TRBJ1-1; D is perhaps TRBD1 (5 bases). The sequence was collected from a human patient who received a liver transplant. Some T cells here may be from the graft donor. Material: CD8+ T cells from blood, obtained 12 months after liver transplant. The CDR3 nucleotides read TGTGCCAGCAGAGACAGCAACACTGAAGCTTTCTTT. Residues: CASRDSNTEAFF.